This T cell receptor beta chain was observed in a study of vaccination and CD4 T cells after COVID-19. Overall study: The post-vaccine samples came a median approximately 72 days after dose two (range 14 to 241). In culture, cells were exposed to overlapping spike peptides from SARS-CoV-2, HCoV-NL63, HCoV-OC43 and HCoV-229E.

This clonotype has just a few counts. The antigen remains unidentified. This CDR3 comprises 14 residues. In germline, CDR1 is DFQATT, CDR2 SNEGSKA (reference sequence). The V and J ends lost 3 bases and 7 bases, in that order; junction bases with no gene match: 7. As to time point: late sampling 161 to 241 days after vaccination in a few convalescent patients. The treatment: roughly nine-day PBMC culture with coronavirus spike peptide pools or control peptides (ViraFEST assay). TCRs were sequenced by ViraFEST after antigen-specific T cells had been expanded with peptide pools. The assay that was used to sequence DNA from cultured CD4+ T cells was the Oncomine TCR Beta short-read assay. The template was genomic DNA from cultured CD4+ T cells. TCRdb redid the calling of the PCR reads with MiXCR, one entry per CDR3 protein. The repertoire has tens of thousands of distinct CDR3 sequences, 30% to 35% of them found once; the top ten carry 11%.

This receptor was obtained from a human donor who had recovered from COVID-19. The sample in question was CD4+ T cells from blood, cultured in vitro, obtained about 7 months after SARS-CoV-2 vaccination. The chain recombines TRBV20-1 with TRBJ2-1; 9 positions agree with TRBD2. This CDR3 reads CSARKAGGVNEQFF. For the CDR3, the DNA is TGCAGTGCTAGGAAGGCGGGGGGGGTAAATGAGCAGTTCTTC.